This TCR beta chain originates from a study of T-cell reconstitution after alpha-beta-depleted transplantation in children. This clonotype was seen a few times. The library targeted TCRbeta and was prepared with unique molecular identifiers. TCRdb used MiXCR to reprocess the PCR reads, holding one entry per CDR3 protein. The sample consists of roughly 500,000 distinct CDR3 sequences, roughly an eighth of them appearing once. The V gene's germline CDR1 is DFQATT and CDR2 SNEGSKA (reference sequence). The CDR3 sequence is 13 residues long. Trimming at V came to 7 bases and at J to 5 bases, leaving 7 bases not matched to a gene.

The source was PBMCs from the stem cell graft donor, collected from the stem cell graft. This TCR was recovered from a human donor who donated a stem cell graft to a child with combined immunodeficiency. This chain links TRBV20-1 with TRBJ2-7, with 11 bases lining up with TRBD1. As DNA, the CDR3 is TGCAGTGTACCGGGACAGGGGGTAAACGAGCAGTACTTC. Amino acids: CSVPGQGVNEQYF.